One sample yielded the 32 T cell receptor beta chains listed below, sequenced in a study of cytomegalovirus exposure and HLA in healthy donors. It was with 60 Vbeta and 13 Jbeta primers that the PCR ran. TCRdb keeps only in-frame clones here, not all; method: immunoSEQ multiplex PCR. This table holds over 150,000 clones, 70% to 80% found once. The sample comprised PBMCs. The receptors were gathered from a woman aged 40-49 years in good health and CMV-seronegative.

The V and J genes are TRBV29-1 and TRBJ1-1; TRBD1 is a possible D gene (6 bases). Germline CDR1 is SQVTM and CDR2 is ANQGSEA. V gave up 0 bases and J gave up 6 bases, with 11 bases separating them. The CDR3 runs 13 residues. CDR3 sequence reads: CSVEDNRAAEAFF. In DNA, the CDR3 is TGCAGCGTTGAAGATAACAGGGCAGCTGAAGCTTTCTTT.

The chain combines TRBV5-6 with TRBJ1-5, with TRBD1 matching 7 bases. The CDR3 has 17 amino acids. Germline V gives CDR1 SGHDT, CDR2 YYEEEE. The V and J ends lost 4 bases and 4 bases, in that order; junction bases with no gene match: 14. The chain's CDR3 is CASSHGTAGGFNQPQHF. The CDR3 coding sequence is TGTGCCAGCAGCCATGGGACAGCAGGGGGTTTTAATCAGCCCCAGCATTTT.

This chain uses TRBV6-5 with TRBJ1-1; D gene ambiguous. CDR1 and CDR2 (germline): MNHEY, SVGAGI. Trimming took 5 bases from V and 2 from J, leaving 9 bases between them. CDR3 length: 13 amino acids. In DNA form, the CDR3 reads TGTGCCAGCAGTAACAGAGAAAACACTGAAGCTTTCTTT. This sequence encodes CASSNRENTEAFF.

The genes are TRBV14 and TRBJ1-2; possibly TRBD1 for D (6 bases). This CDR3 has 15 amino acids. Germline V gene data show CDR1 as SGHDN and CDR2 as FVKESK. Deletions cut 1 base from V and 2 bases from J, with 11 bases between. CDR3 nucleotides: TGTGCCAGCAGCCAAGTAGGACAGACCAACTATGGCTACACCTTC. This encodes CASSQVGQTNYGYTF. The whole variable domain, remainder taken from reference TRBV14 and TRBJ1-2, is EAGVTQFPSHSVIEKGQTVTLRCDPISGHDNLYWYRRVMGKEIKFLLHFVKESKQDESGMPNNRFLAERTGGTYSTLKVQPAELEDSGVYFCASSQVGQTNYGYTFGSGTRLTVV.

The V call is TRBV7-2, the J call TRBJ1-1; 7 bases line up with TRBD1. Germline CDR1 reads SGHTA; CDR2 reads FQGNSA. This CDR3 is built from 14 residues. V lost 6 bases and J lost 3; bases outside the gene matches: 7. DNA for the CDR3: TGTGCCAGCAGAATAGGGGGCCCCGACACTGAAGCTTTCTTT. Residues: CASRIGGPDTEAFF.

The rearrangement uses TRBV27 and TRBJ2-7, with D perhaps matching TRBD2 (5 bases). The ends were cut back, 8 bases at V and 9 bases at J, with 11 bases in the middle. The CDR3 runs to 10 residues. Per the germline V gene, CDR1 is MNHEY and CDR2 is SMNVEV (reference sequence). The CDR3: CASPPLAQYF. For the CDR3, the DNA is TGTGCCAGCCCTCCTCTAGCGCAGTACTTC.

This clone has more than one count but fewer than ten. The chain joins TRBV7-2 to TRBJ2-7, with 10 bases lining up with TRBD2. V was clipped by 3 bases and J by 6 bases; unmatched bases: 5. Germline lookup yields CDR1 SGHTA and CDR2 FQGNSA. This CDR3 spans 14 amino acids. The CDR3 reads CASSLRVAGGEQYF. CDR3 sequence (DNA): TGTGCCAGCAGCTTGAGGGTAGCGGGAGGCGAGCAGTACTTC. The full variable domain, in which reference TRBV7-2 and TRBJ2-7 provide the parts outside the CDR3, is GAGVSQSPSNKVTEKGKDVELRCDPISGHTALYWYRQSLGQGLEFLIYFQGNSAPDKSGLPSDRFSAERTGGSVSTLTIQRTQQEDSAVYLCASSLRVAGGEQYFGPGTRLTVT.

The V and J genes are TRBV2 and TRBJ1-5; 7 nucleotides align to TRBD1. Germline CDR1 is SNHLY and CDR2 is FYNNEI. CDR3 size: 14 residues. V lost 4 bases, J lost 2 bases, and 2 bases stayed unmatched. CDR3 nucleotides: TGTGCCAGCAGTGGAGGACAGGGCAATCAGCCCCAGCATTTT. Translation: CASSGGQGNQPQHF.

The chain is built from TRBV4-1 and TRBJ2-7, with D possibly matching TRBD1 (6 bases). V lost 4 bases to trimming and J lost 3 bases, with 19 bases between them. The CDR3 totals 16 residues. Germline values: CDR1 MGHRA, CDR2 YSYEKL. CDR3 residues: CASSRNWMTGHYEQYF. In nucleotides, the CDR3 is TGCGCCAGCAGCCGAAATTGGATGACAGGCCACTACGAGCAGTACTTC.

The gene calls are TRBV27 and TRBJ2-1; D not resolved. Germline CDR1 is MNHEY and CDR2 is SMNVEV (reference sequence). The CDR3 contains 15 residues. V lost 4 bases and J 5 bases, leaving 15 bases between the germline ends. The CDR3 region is CASSSDSQFNNEQFF. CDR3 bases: TGTGCCAGCAGTTCCGACTCCCAGTTTAACAATGAGCAGTTCTTC.

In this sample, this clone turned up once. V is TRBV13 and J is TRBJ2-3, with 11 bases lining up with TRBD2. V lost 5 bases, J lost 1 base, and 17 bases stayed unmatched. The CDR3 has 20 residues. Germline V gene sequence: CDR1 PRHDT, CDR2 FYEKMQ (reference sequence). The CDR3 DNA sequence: TGTGCCAGCAGCCCGAGGCTGACTAGCGGGGAACTCCGGGGCACAGATACGCAGTATTTT. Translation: CASSPRLTSGELRGTDTQYF.

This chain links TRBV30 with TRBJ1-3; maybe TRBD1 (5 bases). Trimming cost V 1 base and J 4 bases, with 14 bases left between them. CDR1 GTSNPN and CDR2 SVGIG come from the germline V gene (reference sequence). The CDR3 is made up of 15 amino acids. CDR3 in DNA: TGTGCCTGGAGTGCACTGGGACTGCCCGGAAACACCATATATTTT. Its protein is CAWSALGLPGNTIYF.

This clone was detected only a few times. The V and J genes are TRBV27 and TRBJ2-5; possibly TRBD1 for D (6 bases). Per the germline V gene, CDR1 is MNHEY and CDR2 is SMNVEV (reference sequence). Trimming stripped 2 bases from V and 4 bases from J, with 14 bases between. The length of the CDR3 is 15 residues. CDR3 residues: CASSLLPGHGETQYF. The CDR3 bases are TGTGCCAGCAGTTTACTCCCGGGACATGGAGAGACCCAGTACTTC.

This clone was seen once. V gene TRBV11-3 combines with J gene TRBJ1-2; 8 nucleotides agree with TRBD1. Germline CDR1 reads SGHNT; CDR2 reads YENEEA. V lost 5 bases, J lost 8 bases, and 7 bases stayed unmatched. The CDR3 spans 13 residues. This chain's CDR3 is CASSGQGLRGYTF. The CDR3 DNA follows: TGTGCCAGCAGCGGACAGGGCCTTCGAGGCTACACCTTC.

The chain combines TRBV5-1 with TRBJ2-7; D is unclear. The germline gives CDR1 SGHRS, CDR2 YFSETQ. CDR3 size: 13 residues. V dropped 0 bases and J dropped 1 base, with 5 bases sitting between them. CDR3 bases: TGCGCCAGCAGCTTGGTGTCTTCCTACGAGCAGTACTTC. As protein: CASSLVSSYEQYF.

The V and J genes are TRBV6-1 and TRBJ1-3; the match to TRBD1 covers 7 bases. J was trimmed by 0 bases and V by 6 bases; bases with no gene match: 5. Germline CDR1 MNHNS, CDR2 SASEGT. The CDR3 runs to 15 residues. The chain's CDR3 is CASRMDRSSGNTIYF. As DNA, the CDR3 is TGTGCCAGCAGGATGGACAGGAGCTCTGGAAACACCATATATTTT.

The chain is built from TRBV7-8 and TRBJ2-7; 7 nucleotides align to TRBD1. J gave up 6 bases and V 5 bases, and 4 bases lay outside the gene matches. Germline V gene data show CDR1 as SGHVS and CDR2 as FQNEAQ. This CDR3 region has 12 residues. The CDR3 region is CASSQGTVEQYF. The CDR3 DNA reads TGTGCCAGCAGCCAAGGGACAGTCGAGCAGTACTTC.

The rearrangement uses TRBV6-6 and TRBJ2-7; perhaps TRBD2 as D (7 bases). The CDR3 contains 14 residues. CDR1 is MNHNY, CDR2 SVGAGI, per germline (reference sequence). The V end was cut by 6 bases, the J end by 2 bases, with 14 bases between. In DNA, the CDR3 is TGTGCCAGCAGAGGGGGGGGCGTACCCTACGAGCAGTACTTC. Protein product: CASRGGGVPYEQYF.

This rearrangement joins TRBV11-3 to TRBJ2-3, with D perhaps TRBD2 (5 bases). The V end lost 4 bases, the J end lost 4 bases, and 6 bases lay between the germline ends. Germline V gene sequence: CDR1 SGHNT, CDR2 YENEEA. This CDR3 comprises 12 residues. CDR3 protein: CASSSDSDTQYF. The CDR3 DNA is TGTGCCAGCAGCTCGGACTCAGATACGCAGTATTTT.

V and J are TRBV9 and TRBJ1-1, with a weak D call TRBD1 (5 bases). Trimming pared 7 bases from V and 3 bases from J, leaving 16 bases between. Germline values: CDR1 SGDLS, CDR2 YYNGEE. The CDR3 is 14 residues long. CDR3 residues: CASSYRGGDTEAFF. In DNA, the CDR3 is TGTGCCAGCTCCTACCGGGGGGGGGACACTGAAGCTTTCTTT. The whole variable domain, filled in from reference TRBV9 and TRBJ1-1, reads DSGVTQTPKHLITATGQRVTLRCSPRSGDLSVYWYQQSLDQGLQFLIQYYNGEERAKGNILERFSAQQFPDLHSELNLSSLELGDSALYFCASSYRGGDTEAFFGQGTRLTVV.

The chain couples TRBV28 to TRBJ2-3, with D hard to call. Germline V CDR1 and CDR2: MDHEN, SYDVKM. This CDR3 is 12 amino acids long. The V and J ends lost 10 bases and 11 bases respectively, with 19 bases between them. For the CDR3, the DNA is TGTGCCACGTTCATAGCCCCTAGGCAGCAGTATTTT. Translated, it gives CATFIAPRQQYF.

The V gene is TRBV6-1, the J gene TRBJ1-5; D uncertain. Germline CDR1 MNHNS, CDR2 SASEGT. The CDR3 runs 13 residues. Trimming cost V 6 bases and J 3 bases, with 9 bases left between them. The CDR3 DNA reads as TGTGCCAGCAGCGCGAGCCTCAATCAGCCCCAGCATTTT. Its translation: CASSASLNQPQHF.

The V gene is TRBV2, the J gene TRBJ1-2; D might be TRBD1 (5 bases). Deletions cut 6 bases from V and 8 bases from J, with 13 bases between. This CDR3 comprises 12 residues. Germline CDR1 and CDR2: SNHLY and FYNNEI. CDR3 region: CASRVGGKGYTF. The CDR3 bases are TGTGCCAGCAGAGTGGGGGGGAAGGGCTACACCTTC.

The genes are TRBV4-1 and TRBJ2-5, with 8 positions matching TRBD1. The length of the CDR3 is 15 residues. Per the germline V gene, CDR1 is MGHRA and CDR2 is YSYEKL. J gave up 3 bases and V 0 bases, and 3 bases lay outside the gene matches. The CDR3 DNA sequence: TGCGCCAGCAGCCAAGACAGGGGGCACGAAGAGACCCAGTACTTC. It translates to CASSQDRGHEETQYF.

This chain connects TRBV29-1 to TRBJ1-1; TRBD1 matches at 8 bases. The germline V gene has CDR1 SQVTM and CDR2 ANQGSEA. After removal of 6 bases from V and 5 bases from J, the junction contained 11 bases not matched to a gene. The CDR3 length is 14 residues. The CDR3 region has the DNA TGCAGCGTAGGTCAGGGGGCACCGGGGACTGAAGCTTTCTTT. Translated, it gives CSVGQGAPGTEAFF.

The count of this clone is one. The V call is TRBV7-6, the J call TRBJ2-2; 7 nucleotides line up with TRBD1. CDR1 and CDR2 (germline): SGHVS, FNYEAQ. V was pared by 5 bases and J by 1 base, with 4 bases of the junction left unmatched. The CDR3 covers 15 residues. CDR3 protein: CASSVGQRNTGELFF. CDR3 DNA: TGTGCCAGCAGCGTGGGACAGAGGAACACCGGGGAGCTGTTTTTT.

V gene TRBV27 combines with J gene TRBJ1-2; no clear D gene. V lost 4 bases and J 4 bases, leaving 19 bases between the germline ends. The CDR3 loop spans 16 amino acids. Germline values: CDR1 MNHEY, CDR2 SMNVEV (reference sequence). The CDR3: CASSSSERGGGYGYTF. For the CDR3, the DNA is TGTGCCAGCAGTTCCTCGGAGCGCGGCGGAGGCTATGGCTACACCTTC.

The CDR3 is CASRNLPDKAFF. The CDR3 region has the DNA TGTGCCAGCAGAAACCTTCCAGACAAAGCTTTCTTT. V and J are TRBV6-5 and TRBJ1-1; D is unresolved. V lost 6 bases and J lost 9, with 14 bases in between. CDR1 MNHEY and CDR2 SVGAGI come from the germline V gene. This CDR3 region has 12 residues.

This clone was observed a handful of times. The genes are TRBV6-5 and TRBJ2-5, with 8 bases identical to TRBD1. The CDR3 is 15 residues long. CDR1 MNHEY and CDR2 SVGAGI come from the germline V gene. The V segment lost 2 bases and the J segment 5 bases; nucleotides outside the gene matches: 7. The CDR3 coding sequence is TGTGCCAGCAGTTACGGGAGGACAGGGCGGGAGACCCAGTACTTC. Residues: CASSYGRTGRETQYF.

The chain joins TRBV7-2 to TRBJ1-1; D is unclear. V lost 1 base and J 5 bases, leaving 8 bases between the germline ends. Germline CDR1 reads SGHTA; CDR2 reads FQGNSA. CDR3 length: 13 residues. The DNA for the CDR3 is TGTGCCAGCAGCTTAGTCCTAGGTACTGAAGCTTTCTTT. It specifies CASSLVLGTEAFF.

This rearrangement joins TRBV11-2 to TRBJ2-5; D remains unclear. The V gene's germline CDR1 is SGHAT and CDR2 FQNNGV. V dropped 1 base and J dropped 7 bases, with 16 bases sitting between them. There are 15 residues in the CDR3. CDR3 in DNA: TGTGCCAGCAGCTTAGGCTCCCCTGGTAGAAGGACCCAGTACTTC. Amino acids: CASSLGSPGRRTQYF.

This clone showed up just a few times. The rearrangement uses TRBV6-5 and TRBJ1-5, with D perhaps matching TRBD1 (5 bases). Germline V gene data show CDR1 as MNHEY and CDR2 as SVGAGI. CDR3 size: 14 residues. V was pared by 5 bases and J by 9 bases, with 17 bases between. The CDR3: CASSDPGSSVPQHF. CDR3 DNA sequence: TGTGCCAGCAGTGATCCAGGGTCCTCGGTGCCCCAGCATTTT.